This TCR beta chain appears in the sequencing data of a study of monozygotic twins with inflammatory bowel disease. Whole blood served as the source of total RNA, and no T cell sorting took place. Whole-study results and caveats: By inverse Simpson index, TCRbeta diversity was lower in IBD patients than in healthy co-twins.

By frequency, this clonotype registers medium-sized. What it recognizes is unknown. TCRdb re-called the 5' RACE reads; one entry per CDR3 protein, DNA not given. Here the sample table reports around 40,000 distinct CDR3 sequences. The sequenced sample was blood. The source is a human donor with ulcerative colitis or Crohn's disease, or a healthy co-twin of an affected twin (not recorded which).

CDR3 loop: CASSDSEGGHGYTF. This chain joins TRBV6-4 and TRBJ1-2. In germline, CDR1 is MRHNA, CDR2 SNTAGT. The CDR3 contains 14 residues.